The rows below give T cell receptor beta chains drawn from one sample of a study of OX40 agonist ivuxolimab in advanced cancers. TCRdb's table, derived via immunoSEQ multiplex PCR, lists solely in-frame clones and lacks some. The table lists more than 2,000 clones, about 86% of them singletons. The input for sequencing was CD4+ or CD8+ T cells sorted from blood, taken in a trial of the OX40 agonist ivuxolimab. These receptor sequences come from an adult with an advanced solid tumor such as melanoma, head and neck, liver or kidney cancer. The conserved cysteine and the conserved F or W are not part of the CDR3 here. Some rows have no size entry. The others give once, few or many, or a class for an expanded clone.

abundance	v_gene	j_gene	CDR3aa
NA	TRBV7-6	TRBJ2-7	ASSGWGGRGEQY
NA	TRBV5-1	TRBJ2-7	ASSLVWGRAYEQY
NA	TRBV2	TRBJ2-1	ASSEGLAAYNEQF
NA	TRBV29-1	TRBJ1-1	SVAGDNTEAF
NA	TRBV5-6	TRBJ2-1	ASSFAGQGFNEQF
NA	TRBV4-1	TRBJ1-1	ASSQVRANTEAF
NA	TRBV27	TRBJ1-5	ASSYGADNQPQH
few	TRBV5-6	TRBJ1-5	ASSLGTVVSNQPQH
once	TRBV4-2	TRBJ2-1	ASSQGFVEGEQF
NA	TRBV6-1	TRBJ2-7	ASSEGGVYEQY
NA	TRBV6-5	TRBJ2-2	ASSYTETGELF
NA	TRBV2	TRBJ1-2	ASSDRGLVYGYT
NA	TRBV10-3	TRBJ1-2	AINEEDRADYGYT
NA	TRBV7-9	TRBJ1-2	ASSPGPKGYT
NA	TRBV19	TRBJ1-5	ASSILDNNQPQH